This entry lists 22 T cell receptor beta chains sequenced from one sample in a study of T cells in Graves' hyperthyroidism and ophthalmopathy. TCR beta CDR3 regions were amplified from RNA transcripts. The HTBI primer set drove a first-round RT-PCR of the TCR CDR3. TCRdb recomputed calls from the multiplex PCR reads with MiXCR, one row per CDR3 protein. The sample has fewer than 400,000 distinct CDR3 sequences, roughly an eighth seen once. The sequenced material came from blood. The receptors shown here come from a man aged 50 to 59 with Graves' ophthalmopathy.

In this sample, this clonotype turned up many times. This chain connects TRBV30 to TRBJ1-1; D unresolved. This CDR3 has 14 amino acids. Trimming shortened V by 3 bases and J by 1 base, and 12 bases separated the two germline ends. CDR1 is GTSNPN and CDR2 is SVGIG in the germline V gene (reference sequence). CDR3 coding DNA: TGTGCCTGGAGGGAGGGCAGGAGGAACACTGAAGCTTTCTTT. It codes for CAWREGRRNTEAFF.

This clonotype was seen once. The rearrangement links TRBV10-3 to TRBJ2-7; 7 nucleotides line up with TRBD1. J was trimmed by 3 bases and V by 5 bases; bases with no gene match: 16. This CDR3 spans 17 amino acids. CDR1 and CDR2 (germline): ENHRY, SYGVKD. The CDR3 region has the DNA TGTGCCATCAGTCCCCGCGTTACAGGGGTTTCGGGCTACGAGCAGTACTTC. This encodes CAISPRVTGVSGYEQYF.

Only a few counts were recorded for this clonotype. The rearrangement joins TRBV20-1 to TRBJ1-5; 9 nucleotides line up with TRBD1. Germline V gene data show CDR1 as DFQATT and CDR2 as SNEGSKA (reference sequence). The CDR3 has 15 amino acids. V was clipped by 2 bases and J by 4 bases; unmatched bases: 6. CDR3 in amino acids: CSARRPGTGNQPQHF. CDR3 DNA: TGCAGTGCTAGACGCCCCGGGACAGGGAATCAGCCCCAGCATTTT.

The V gene is TRBV6-1, the J gene TRBJ1-1, with no clear D. Between the trimmed V and J ends, which lost 4 bases and 3 bases, there was a span of 12 bases. This CDR3 has 14 amino acids. Germline values: CDR1 MNHNS, CDR2 SASEGT. The CDR3 spells CASSARGPDTEAFF. CDR3 nucleotides: TGTGCCAGCAGTGCGCGCGGGCCGGACACTGAAGCTTTCTTT.

V gene TRBV7-6 combines with J gene TRBJ2-2; D uncertain. The CDR3 has 16 amino acids. Germline V gene lookup returns CDR1 SGHVS and CDR2 FNYEAQ. Trimming removed 2 bases from V and 0 bases from J, with 10 bases in between. The CDR3 bases are TGTGCCAGCAGCTTATTTTCGGGCTCGAACACCGGGGAGCTGTTTTTT. This translates into CASSLFSGSNTGELFF.

This chain connects TRBV2 to TRBJ2-2, with TRBD2 identical over 7 bases. Losses at the gene ends were 7 bases for V and 5 bases for J; bases not matched to a gene: 13. CDR1 is SNHLY, CDR2 FYNNEI, per germline. The CDR3 contains 16 residues. The CDR3 DNA reads TGTGCCAGCAAAAGGGGAGGCGGGAGTCTAACCGGGGAGCTGTTTTTT. It translates to CASKRGGGSLTGELFF.

This clonotype was detected ten times or more. V and J are TRBV12-3 or TRBV12-4 and TRBJ1-1; no firm D call. V was pared by 7 bases and J by 0 bases, with 9 bases between. The CDR3 runs 13 residues. In DNA, the CDR3 is TGTGCCAGCACGGGGTTCATGAACACTGAAGCTTTCTTT. It specifies CASTGFMNTEAFF.

Ten or more counts support this clonotype. CDR3 in amino acids: CSARGQGGNSPLHF. Here the CDR3 DNA reads TGCAGTGCTAGAGGACAGGGTGGAAATTCACCCCTCCACTTT. This sequence joins TRBV20-1 and TRBJ1-6, with 7 bases matching TRBD1. The V gene end was trimmed by 1 base and the J gene end by 7 bases; junction bases not matched to a gene: 4. This CDR3 is 14 amino acids long. Germline V CDR1 and CDR2: DFQATT, SNEGSKA (reference sequence).

This clonotype was detected a few times. The CDR3 loop reads CASSRGPIQPQHF. The CDR3 nucleotides are TGTGCCAGCAGCCGCGGACCGATTCAGCCCCAGCATTTT. This chain links TRBV7-9 with TRBJ1-5, with no clear D. V was trimmed by 5 bases and J by 6 bases, leaving 11 bases between them. The CDR3 extends over 13 amino acids. Germline CDR1 is SEHNR and CDR2 is FQNEAQ (reference sequence). Together with reference TRBV7-9 and TRBJ1-5, the CDR3 gives the full variable domain: DTGVSQNPRHKITKRGQNVTFRCDPISEHNRLYWYRQTLGQGPEFLTYFQNEAQLEKSRLLSDRFSAERPKGSFSTLEIQRTEQGDSAMYLCASSRGPIQPQHFGDGTRLSIL.

The rearrangement uses TRBV6-1 and TRBJ2-5; D is unclear. The V and J ends lost 5 bases and 0 bases respectively, with 13 bases between them. This CDR3 spans 15 amino acids. In germline, CDR1 is MNHNS, CDR2 SASEGT. CDR3 sequence (DNA): TGTGCCAGCAGTAGGGTCTTGTCAGACCAAGAGACCCAGTACTTC. It encodes CASSRVLSDQETQYF.

This clonotype was detected ten times or more. V is TRBV7-9 and J is TRBJ2-1, with D possibly being TRBD2 (6 bases). Germline assignment: CDR1 SEHNR and CDR2 FQNEAQ (reference sequence). The V and J ends lost 0 bases and 5 bases respectively, with 14 bases between them. CDR3 length equals 16 residues. CDR3 sequence: CASSLARRAENNEQFF. As DNA, the CDR3 is TGTGCCAGCAGCTTAGCGCGGAGGGCCGAGAACAATGAGCAGTTCTTC.

J is TRBJ2-1 and V is TRBV19; 10 bases fit TRBD1. Per the germline V gene, CDR1 is LNHDA and CDR2 is SQIVND (reference sequence). V was clipped by 5 bases and J by 6 bases; unmatched bases: 10. The CDR3 extends over 16 amino acids. CDR3 in amino acids: CASSVSGTGVLNEQFF. In DNA form, the CDR3 reads TGTGCCAGTAGTGTGTCCGGGACAGGGGTACTCAATGAGCAGTTCTTC.

This clonotype was observed at least ten times. In nucleotides, the CDR3 is TGCAGCGTTGGTGACACCCCTATCGAGCAGTACTTC. This translates into CSVGDTPIEQYF. V and J are TRBV29-1 and TRBJ2-7; D gene ambiguous. V lost 4 bases and J 6 bases, leaving 13 bases between the germline ends. Germline CDR1 is SQVTM and CDR2 is ANQGSEA. The CDR3 consists of 12 residues.

This clonotype came up a few times. The chain employs TRBV20-1 and TRBJ2-7; 13 bases are shared with TRBD2. Germline values: CDR1 DFQATT, CDR2 SNEGSKA (reference sequence). The CDR3 consists of 14 residues. Unmatched junction bases numbered 7, after V lost 5 bases and J lost 6 bases. The CDR3 is CSAQTGLAGLEQYF. The CDR3, as DNA: TGCAGTGCTCAAACGGGACTAGCGGGACTCGAGCAGTACTTC.

This clonotype has at least ten counts. The rearrangement links TRBV5-4 to TRBJ2-1, with TRBD2 identical over 9 bases. There are 16 residues in the CDR3. CDR1 and CDR2 from the germline V gene are SGHNT and YYREEE (reference sequence). Losses at the gene ends were 0 bases for V and 6 bases for J; bases not matched to a gene: 7. CDR3 loop: CASSLGAGGPLNEQFF. CDR3 nucleotides: TGTGCCAGCAGCTTGGGGGCGGGAGGGCCTCTCAATGAGCAGTTCTTC.

For this clonotype: This may arise from a read error, as a much more abundant clone is one base away. As DNA, the CDR3 is TGCAGTCTCGCGGGGGGGGCCTACAATGAGCAGTTCTTC. Its protein is CSLAGGAYNEQFF. V is TRBV20-1 and J is TRBJ2-1, with TRBD2 identical over 9 bases. V shed 8 bases, J shed 2 bases, and the junction held 4 bases outside the gene matches. The CDR3 runs 13 residues. Germline CDR1 and CDR2: DFQATT and SNEGSKA (reference sequence).

This clonotype was counted a few times. V and J are TRBV20-1 and TRBJ1-1; 7 positions match TRBD1. The length of the CDR3 is 13 residues. CDR1 is DFQATT, CDR2 SNEGSKA, per germline (reference sequence). Unmatched junction bases numbered 3, after V lost 3 bases and J lost 2 bases. The CDR3 DNA reads TGCAGTGCTAGTGGGGACAGTAACACTGAAGCTTTCTTT. Its translation is CSASGDSNTEAFF.

This clonotype showed up just a few times. V and J are TRBV2 and TRBJ2-7; no definite D call. This CDR3 is 11 amino acids long. From germline, CDR1 is SNHLY and CDR2 FYNNEI. V was pared by 8 bases and J by 3 bases, with 8 bases between. The chain's CDR3 is CASAGHYEQYF. Written as DNA, the CDR3 is TGTGCCAGCGCCGGCCACTACGAGCAGTACTTC.

This clonotype has ten or more counts. The V call is TRBV3-1, the J call TRBJ2-1, with TRBD2 as a possible D gene (5 bases). Trimming removed 2 bases at V and 2 bases at J, with 7 bases between. The CDR3 contains 14 residues. Germline-derived CDR1 and CDR2 are LGHDT and YNNKEL (reference sequence). CDR3 in amino acids: CASSQPGTYNEQFF. In DNA form, the CDR3 reads TGTGCCAGCAGCCAACCCGGGACCTACAATGAGCAGTTCTTC.

This clonotype has a count of ten or more. V gene TRBV19 combines with J gene TRBJ2-7, with D tentatively TRBD1 or TRBD2 (7 bases each). V was pared by 3 bases and J by 3 bases, with 15 bases between. Germline loops: CDR1 LNHDA, CDR2 SQIVND (reference sequence). The CDR3 totals 15 residues. DNA for the CDR3: TGTGCCAGTAGTATCGGGGGGACAGAGATCTACGAGCAGTACTTC. Its protein product is CASSIGGTEIYEQYF.

This clonotype was observed at least ten times. The CDR3 protein is CASSLGGSGNYNEQFF. DNA of the CDR3: TGTGCCAGCAGCTTAGGTGGTAGCGGGAACTACAATGAGCAGTTCTTC. The rearrangement uses TRBV11-2 and TRBJ2-1; 8 bases are a match to TRBD2. Germline V gene sequence: CDR1 SGHAT, CDR2 FQNNGV. The CDR3 runs to 16 residues. V gave up 1 base and J gave up 3 bases; unmatched junction bases: 5.

This clonotype was seen many times. The chain joins TRBV3-1 to TRBJ1-3, with TRBD1 as a possible D gene (5 bases). Germline-derived CDR1 and CDR2 are LGHDT and YNNKEL (reference sequence). This CDR3 spans 14 amino acids. The V gene lost 3 bases and the J gene lost 1 base, with 7 bases spanning the gap. The CDR3 coding sequence is TGTGCCAGCAGCCAGGGACGGTCTGGAAACACCATATATTTT. As protein: CASSQGRSGNTIYF.